These 27 T cell receptor beta chains were all obtained from the same sample, sequenced in a study of cytomegalovirus exposure and HLA in healthy donors. Use of 60 Vbeta and 13 Jbeta primers characterized the PCR. Profiled with immunoSEQ multiplex PCR; TCRdb holds only in-frame clones, not every one. This table has hundreds of thousands of clones, just over 70% appearing once. Sequenced sample: PBMCs. These receptors all come from a female donor in good health and CMV-seronegative.

The J gene is TRBJ2-3, the V gene TRBV9; TRBD1 might be the D (6 bases). Trimming took off 4 bases at V and 10 bases at J, with 22 bases between the two ends. CDR1 is SGDLS, CDR2 YYNGEE, per germline. CDR3 length equals 15 residues. In DNA, the CDR3 is TGTGCCAGCAGCCCGACAGGCCCCCAGCGCCTATCGCAGTATTTT. Its protein product is CASSPTGPQRLSQYF.

V gene TRBV11-2 combines with J gene TRBJ1-1; D unclear. Germline CDR1 SGHAT, CDR2 FQNNGV. V was trimmed by 5 bases and J by 8 bases, leaving 15 bases between them. The CDR3 consists of 13 residues. The DNA for the CDR3 is TGTGCCAGCAGCCCCCCCACCGGTTTGGAAGCTTTCTTT. This encodes CASSPPTGLEAFF.

This chain links TRBV15 with TRBJ2-2; 12 nucleotides line up with TRBD2. This CDR3 has 17 amino acids. J lost 2 bases, V lost 2 bases, and 3 bases had no gene match. Per germline, CDR1 LNHNV and CDR2 YYDKDF (reference sequence). The CDR3 bases are TGTGCCACCAGCAGATCGGGACTAGCGGGTAACACCGGGGAGCTGTTTTTT. Translated: CATSRSGLAGNTGELFF.

The rearrangement links TRBV5-1 to TRBJ2-3; 10 nucleotides line up with TRBD2. This CDR3 is built from 15 residues. Per germline, CDR1 SGHRS and CDR2 YFSETQ. Trimming at V came to 6 bases and at J to 2 bases, leaving 6 bases not matched to a gene. CDR3 amino acids: CASNAGTSDTDTQYF. In DNA, the CDR3 is TGCGCCAGCAACGCCGGGACTAGCGACACAGATACGCAGTATTTT.

The chain carries TRBV7-2 and TRBJ1-1; 7 bases align to TRBD1. CDR3 size: 14 residues. Germline CDR1 and CDR2: SGHTA and FQGNSA. V was pared by 4 bases and J by 3 bases, with 5 bases of the junction left unmatched. This CDR3 reads CASSWRGPDTEAFF. The CDR3 DNA reads TGTGCCAGCAGCTGGAGGGGGCCGGACACTGAAGCTTTCTTT.

The chain employs TRBV30 and TRBJ1-6; D is ambiguous. Germline V gives CDR1 GTSNPN, CDR2 SVGIG (reference sequence). Trimming stripped 1 base from V and 10 bases from J, with 11 bases between. CDR3 length: 13 residues. The CDR3: CAWSAQENSPLHF. The CDR3 coding sequence is TGTGCCTGGAGTGCGCAGGAAAACTCACCCCTCCACTTT.

This clone was found once. The genes are TRBV6-5 and TRBJ1-1; D call uncertain. V lost 0 bases to trimming and J lost 1 base, with 6 bases between them. The germline gives CDR1 MNHEY, CDR2 SVGAGI. The CDR3 totals 14 residues. This CDR3 reads CASSYSTKNTEAFF. The CDR3 DNA sequence: TGTGCCAGCAGTTACTCGACAAAGAACACTGAAGCTTTCTTT.

In this sample, this clone turned up once. This rearrangement joins TRBV5-4 to TRBJ2-7; TRBD1 agrees at 9 bases. Looked up from germline, CDR1 is SGHNT and CDR2 is YYREEE (reference sequence). The CDR3 consists of 15 residues. The V gene end was trimmed by 4 bases and the J gene end by 3 bases; junction bases not matched to a gene: 8. The DNA for the CDR3 is TGTGCCAGCAGCAACCGGGACAGGGCCCACTACGAGCAGTACTTC. This sequence encodes CASSNRDRAHYEQYF.

The V and J genes are TRBV5-4 and TRBJ2-5, with D possibly matching TRBD2 (7 bases). The germline CDR1 and CDR2 sequences are SGHNT and YYREEE (reference sequence). V was clipped by 4 bases and J by 9 bases, with 10 bases between them. There are 11 residues in the CDR3. CDR3 region: CASSRGGAQYF. Written as DNA, the CDR3 is TGTGCCAGCAGCAGAGGGGGGGCCCAGTACTTC.

The chain links TRBV11-3 to TRBJ2-1; 9 positions match TRBD2. Germline trimming cut 1 base from V and 6 bases from J; bases unmatched to any gene: 4. Germline lookup yields CDR1 SGHNT and CDR2 YENEEA. The CDR3 runs to 15 residues. DNA of the CDR3: TGTGCCAGCAGCTTAGTGGCGGGAGGGCGCAATGAGCAGTTCTTC. Translating it yields CASSLVAGGRNEQFF.

Turning to this clone: One end of the junction varies from germline; a read error may be responsible. V gene TRBV7-9 combines with J gene TRBJ2-3; TRBD2 matches 8 bases. The germline V gene encodes CDR1 SEHNR and CDR2 FQNEAQ (reference sequence). This CDR3 has 17 amino acids. The CDR3 sequence is CSSSFPPSGSHTDTQYF. CDR3 coding DNA: TGTTCCAGCAGCTTCCCCCCAAGCGGGAGCCACACAGATACGCAGTATTTT.

This clone was seen only a few times. The chain combines TRBV6-5 with TRBJ1-6; D is perhaps TRBD1 (6 bases). The CDR3 length is 13 residues. V lost 6 bases and J 10 bases, leaving 13 bases between the germline ends. Per germline, CDR1 MNHEY and CDR2 SVGAGI. For the CDR3, the DNA is TGTGCCAGCAGCCCTGGACAGAGATCACCCCTCCACTTT. This codes for CASSPGQRSPLHF.

The genes are TRBV6-1 and TRBJ1-1; D not resolved. The germline V and J ends were trimmed by 2 bases and 7 bases, with 8 bases remaining between them. The germline gives CDR1 MNHNS, CDR2 SASEGT. This CDR3 region has 12 residues. The chain's CDR3 is CASSETGYEAFF. CDR3 DNA: TGTGCCAGCAGTGAAACGGGGTATGAAGCTTTCTTT.

The chain couples TRBV5-5 to TRBJ2-7, with TRBD2 matching 9 bases. This CDR3 region has 15 residues. Germline assignment: CDR1 SGHKS and CDR2 YYEKEE (reference sequence). With 4 bases clipped from V and 2 bases from J, the junction kept 7 bases outside the gene matches. The CDR3 bases are TGTGCCAGCAGCGGCGGGCTAGCGGGAACCTACGAGCAGTACTTC. It is translated as CASSGGLAGTYEQYF.

V and J are TRBV9 and TRBJ2-3, with 12 positions matching TRBD2. The CDR3 is 17 amino acids. Per the germline V gene, CDR1 is SGDLS and CDR2 is YYNGEE. V shed 4 bases, J shed 5 bases, and the junction held 11 bases outside the gene matches. The CDR3 nucleotides read TGTGCCAGCAGCACCTCTAGCGGGAGGGCGAGGGTAGATACGCAGTATTTT. The encoded protein is CASSTSSGRARVDTQYF.

This clone was seen a few times. The V call is TRBV2, the J call TRBJ2-3, with TRBD1 as a possible D gene (5 bases). V lost 0 bases to trimming and J lost 6 bases, with 10 bases between them. The CDR3 is made up of 14 amino acids. The germline CDR1 and CDR2 sequences are SNHLY and FYNNEI. CDR3 sequence (DNA): TGTGCCAGCAGTGAAGCGTCAGGGTTGGATACGCAGTATTTT. Translation: CASSEASGLDTQYF.

This clone has only one observation. The rearrangement links TRBV7-3 to TRBJ2-3, with 9 bases matching TRBD2. CDR1 is SGHTA and CDR2 is FQGTGA in the germline V gene. Trimming took 5 bases from V and 3 from J; bases not matched to a gene: 12. The CDR3 consists of 17 residues. This chain's CDR3 is CASSQRPGLAGTDTQYF. CDR3 bases: TGTGCCAGCAGCCAACGCCCGGGCCTAGCGGGAACAGATACGCAGTATTTT.

This clone was picked up one time. The chain has TRBV18 and TRBJ2-5; no firm D call. Germline CDR1 reads KGHSH; CDR2 reads LQKENI. The CDR3 has 12 residues. V gave up 1 base and J gave up 4 bases, with 4 bases separating them. Here the CDR3 reads CASSPRRETQYF. CDR3 coding DNA: TGTGCCAGCTCACCACGTCGAGAGACCCAGTACTTC.

The chain carries TRBV6-6 and TRBJ2-7, with a possible D match to TRBD2 (6 bases). The germline gives CDR1 MNHNY, CDR2 SVGAGI (reference sequence). This CDR3 spans 15 amino acids. V lost 6 bases to trimming and J lost 0 bases, with 15 bases between them. The CDR3 loop reads CASRGLVVASYEQYF. The CDR3 nucleotides read TGTGCCAGCAGGGGACTTGTGGTTGCCTCCTACGAGCAGTACTTC.

The V gene is TRBV18, the J gene TRBJ2-5, with 7 bases that match TRBD1. Trimming at V came to 6 bases and at J to 5 bases, leaving 9 bases not matched to a gene. This CDR3 spans 14 amino acids. Per germline, CDR1 KGHSH and CDR2 LQKENI. CDR3 DNA sequence: TGTGCCAGCTCCCAAGACAGGGTGGGCGAGACCCAGTACTTC. Residues: CASSQDRVGETQYF.

The chain uses TRBV7-2 and TRBJ2-1; TRBD2 agrees at 7 bases. V gave up 5 bases and J gave up 7 bases; unmatched junction bases: 14. Germline V gene lookup returns CDR1 SGHTA and CDR2 FQGNSA. CDR3 length: 16 amino acids. CDR3 DNA sequence: TGTGCCAGCAGCACCATGGGAGGGAGGTTTTTAAATGAGCAGTTCTTC. This gives the protein CASSTMGGRFLNEQFF.

In this sample, this clone turned up a few times. The gene calls are TRBV11-2 and TRBJ2-5; TRBD1 is a possible D gene (6 bases). There are 15 residues in the CDR3. Germline CDR1 reads SGHAT; CDR2 reads FQNNGV. The V and J ends lost 2 bases and 2 bases respectively, with 12 bases between them. The CDR3 DNA is TGTGCCAGCAGCTTATCAGGCACAGGGCAAGAGACCCAGTACTTC. It codes for CASSLSGTGQETQYF.

The chain is built from TRBV5-5 and TRBJ1-4; 7 nucleotides agree with TRBD1. In germline, CDR1 is SGHKS, CDR2 YYEKEE (reference sequence). The CDR3 sequence is 14 residues long. With 0 bases clipped from V and 8 bases from J, the junction kept 4 bases outside the gene matches. CDR3 coding DNA: TGTGCCAGCAGCTTGGCAGGGGGGTTAGAAAAACTGTTTTTT. This encodes CASSLAGGLEKLFF.

V is TRBV28 and J is TRBJ1-2; a possible D gene is TRBD1 (6 bases). The CDR3 spans 14 residues. CDR1 is MDHEN and CDR2 is SYDVKM in the germline V gene. The germline V and J ends were trimmed by 2 bases and 5 bases, with 12 bases remaining between them. The DNA of the CDR3 is TGTGCCAGCAGTTTAAAACTAAGGGGGTATGGCTACACCTTC. Amino acids: CASSLKLRGYGYTF.

The V call is TRBV6-5, the J call TRBJ2-7, with TRBD1 matching 7 bases. Germline CDR1 reads MNHEY; CDR2 reads SVGAGI. The CDR3 has 15 amino acids. After removal of 6 bases from V and 3 bases from J, the junction contained 11 bases not matched to a gene. CDR3 DNA sequence: TGTGCCAGCAGATTAGCAGCCCCAGGGGGCTACGAGCAGTACTTC. Its translation: CASRLAAPGGYEQYF.

The rearrangement links TRBV9 to TRBJ2-5; TRBD2 matches at 7 bases. Per the germline V gene, CDR1 is SGDLS and CDR2 is YYNGEE. The CDR3 runs 14 residues. The V segment lost 0 bases and the J segment 3 bases; nucleotides outside the gene matches: 2. In DNA, the CDR3 is TGTGCCAGCAGCGTAGACCTAGCGGAAGAGACCCAGTACTTC. Its translation is CASSVDLAEETQYF.

This chain joins TRBV4-1 and TRBJ2-5; TRBD2 might be the D (6 bases). The V and J ends lost 1 base and 1 base respectively, with 13 bases between them. In germline, CDR1 is MGHRA, CDR2 YSYEKL. This CDR3 region has 16 residues. The CDR3 loop is CASSQVLGEAQETQYF. The CDR3 DNA reads as TGCGCCAGCAGCCAAGTTTTGGGGGAGGCCCAAGAGACCCAGTACTTC.